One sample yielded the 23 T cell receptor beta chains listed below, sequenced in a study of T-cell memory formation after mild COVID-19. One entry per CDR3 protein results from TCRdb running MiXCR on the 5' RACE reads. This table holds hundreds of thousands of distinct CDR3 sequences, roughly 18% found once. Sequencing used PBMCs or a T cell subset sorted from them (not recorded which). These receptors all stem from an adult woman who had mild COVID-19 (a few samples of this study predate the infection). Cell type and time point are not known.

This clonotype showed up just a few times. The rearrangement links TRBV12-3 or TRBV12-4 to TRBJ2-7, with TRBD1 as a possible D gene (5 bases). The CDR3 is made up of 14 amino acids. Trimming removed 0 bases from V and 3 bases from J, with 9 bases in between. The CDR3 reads CASSLAWQGYEQYF. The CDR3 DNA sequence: TGTGCCAGCAGTTTAGCTTGGCAGGGCTACGAGCAGTACTTC.

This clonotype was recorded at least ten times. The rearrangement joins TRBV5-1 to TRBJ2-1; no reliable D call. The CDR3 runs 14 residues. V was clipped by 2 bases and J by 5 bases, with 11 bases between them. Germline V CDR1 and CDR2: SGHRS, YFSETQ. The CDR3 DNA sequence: TGCGCCAGCAGCTTACTTGTGGTTAACAATGAGCAGTTCTTC. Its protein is CASSLLVVNNEQFF.

The CDR3 nucleotides are TGCGCCAGCAGCTTGAGTACCGGGTTTGACTACGAGCAGTACTTC. Its protein product is CASSLSTGFDYEQYF. The V gene is TRBV5-1, the J gene TRBJ2-7; no clear D gene. The germline V and J ends were trimmed by 1 base and 3 bases, with 14 bases remaining between them. The CDR3 spans 15 residues. Germline lookup yields CDR1 SGHRS and CDR2 YFSETQ. The full variable domain, in which reference TRBV5-1 and TRBJ2-7 provide the parts outside the CDR3, is KAGVTQTPRYLIKTRGQQVTLSCSPISGHRSVSWYQQTPGQGLQFLFEYFSETQRNKGNFPGRFSGRQFSNSRSEMNVSTLELGDSALYLCASSLSTGFDYEQYFGPGTRLTVT.

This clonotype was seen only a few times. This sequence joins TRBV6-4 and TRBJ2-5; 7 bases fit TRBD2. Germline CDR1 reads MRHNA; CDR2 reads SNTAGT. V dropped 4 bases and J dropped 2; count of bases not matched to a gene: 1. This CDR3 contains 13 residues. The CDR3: CASSGDYQETQYF. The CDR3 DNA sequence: TGTGCCAGCAGTGGGGACTATCAAGAGACCCAGTACTTC.

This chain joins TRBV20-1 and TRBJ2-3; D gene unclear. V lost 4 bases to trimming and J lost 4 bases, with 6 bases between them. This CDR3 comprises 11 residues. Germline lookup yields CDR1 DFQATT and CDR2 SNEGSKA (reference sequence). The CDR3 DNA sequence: TGCAGTGCTACCGGGTCAGATACGCAGTATTTT. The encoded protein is CSATGSDTQYF.

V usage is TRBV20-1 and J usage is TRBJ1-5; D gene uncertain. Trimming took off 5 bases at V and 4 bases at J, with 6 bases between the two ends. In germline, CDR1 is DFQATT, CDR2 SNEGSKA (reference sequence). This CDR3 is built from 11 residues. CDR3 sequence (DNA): TGCAGTGCTCCGGGTAATCAGCCCCAGCATTTT. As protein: CSAPGNQPQHF.

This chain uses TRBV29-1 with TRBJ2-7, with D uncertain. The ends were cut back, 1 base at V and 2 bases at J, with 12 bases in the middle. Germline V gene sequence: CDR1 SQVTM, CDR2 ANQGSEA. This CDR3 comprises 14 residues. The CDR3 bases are TGCAGCGTTGAAGCAGGCGGCAGCCCCTACGAGCAGTACTTC. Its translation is CSVEAGGSPYEQYF.

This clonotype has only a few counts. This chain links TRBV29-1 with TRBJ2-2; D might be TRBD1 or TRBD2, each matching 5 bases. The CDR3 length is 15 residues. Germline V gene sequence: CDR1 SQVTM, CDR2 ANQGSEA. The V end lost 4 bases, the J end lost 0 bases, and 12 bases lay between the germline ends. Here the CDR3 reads CSVARDGPNTGELFF. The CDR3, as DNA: TGCAGCGTTGCACGGGACGGCCCGAACACCGGGGAGCTGTTTTTT.

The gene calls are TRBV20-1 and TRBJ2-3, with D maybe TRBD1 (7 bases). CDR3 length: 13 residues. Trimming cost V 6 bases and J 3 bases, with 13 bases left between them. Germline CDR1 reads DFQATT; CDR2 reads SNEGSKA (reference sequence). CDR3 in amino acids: CSAPTGRTDTQYF. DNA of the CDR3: TGCAGTGCCCCGACAGGGAGGACAGATACGCAGTATTTT.

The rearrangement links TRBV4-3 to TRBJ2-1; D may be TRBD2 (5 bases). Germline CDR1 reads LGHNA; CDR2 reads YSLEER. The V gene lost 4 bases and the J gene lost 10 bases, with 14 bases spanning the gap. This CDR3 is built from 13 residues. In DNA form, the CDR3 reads TGCGCCAGCAGCCCCCTCGGTGGCGGGGAGCAGTTCTTC. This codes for CASSPLGGGEQFF.

CDR3 sequence (DNA): TGTGCCAGCAGGTATGACCTTCGAGCCTCCTACGAGCAGTACTTC. Protein: CASRYDLRASYEQYF. The chain employs TRBV12-3 or TRBV12-4 and TRBJ2-7; D is unclear. Trimming took 6 bases from V and 0 from J, leaving 15 bases between them. This CDR3 is built from 15 residues.

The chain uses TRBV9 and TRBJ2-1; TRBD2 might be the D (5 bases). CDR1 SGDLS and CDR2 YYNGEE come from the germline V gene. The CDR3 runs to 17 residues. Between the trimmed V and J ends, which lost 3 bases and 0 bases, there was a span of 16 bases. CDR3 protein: CASSETPLRVSYNEQFF. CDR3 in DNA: TGTGCCAGCAGCGAAACCCCCTTGAGGGTCTCCTACAATGAGCAGTTCTTC.

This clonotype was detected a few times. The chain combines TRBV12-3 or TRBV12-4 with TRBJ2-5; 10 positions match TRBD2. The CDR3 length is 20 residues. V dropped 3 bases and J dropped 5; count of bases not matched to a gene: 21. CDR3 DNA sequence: TGTGCCAGCAGTTTCTTTGGGCTAGCGGGAGACTCCGCTTCCCTCGAGACCCAGTACTTC. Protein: CASSFFGLAGDSASLETQYF.

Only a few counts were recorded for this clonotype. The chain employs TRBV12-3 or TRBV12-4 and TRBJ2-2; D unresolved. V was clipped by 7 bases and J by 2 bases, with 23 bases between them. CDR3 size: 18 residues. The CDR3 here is CASISVTMILLNTGELFF. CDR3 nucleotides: TGTGCCAGCATTTCAGTAACCATGATACTCTTAAACACCGGGGAGCTGTTTTTT.

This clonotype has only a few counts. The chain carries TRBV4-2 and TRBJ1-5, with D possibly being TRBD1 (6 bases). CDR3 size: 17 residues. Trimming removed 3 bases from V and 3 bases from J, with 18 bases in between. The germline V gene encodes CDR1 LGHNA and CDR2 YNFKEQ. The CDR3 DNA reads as TGTGCCAGCAGCCACGTTTTGGACAGCGATAACAATCAGCCCCAGCATTTT. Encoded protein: CASSHVLDSDNNQPQHF.

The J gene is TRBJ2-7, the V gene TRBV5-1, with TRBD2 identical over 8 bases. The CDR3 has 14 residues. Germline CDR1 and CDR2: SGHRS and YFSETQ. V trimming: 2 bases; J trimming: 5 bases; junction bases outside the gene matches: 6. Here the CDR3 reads CASSLAGVTHEQYF. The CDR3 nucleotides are TGCGCCAGCAGCTTAGCGGGAGTAACCCACGAGCAGTACTTC. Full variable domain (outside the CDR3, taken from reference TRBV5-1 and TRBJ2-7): KAGVTQTPRYLIKTRGQQVTLSCSPISGHRSVSWYQQTPGQGLQFLFEYFSETQRNKGNFPGRFSGRQFSNSRSEMNVSTLELGDSALYLCASSLAGVTHEQYFGPGTRLTVT.

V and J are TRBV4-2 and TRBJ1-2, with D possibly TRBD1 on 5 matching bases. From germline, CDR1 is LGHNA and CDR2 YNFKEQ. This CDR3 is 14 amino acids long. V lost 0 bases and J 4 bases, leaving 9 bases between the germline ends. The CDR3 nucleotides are TGTGCCAGCAGCCAAGATGACAGCAGCTATGGCTACACCTTC. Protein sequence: CASSQDDSSYGYTF.

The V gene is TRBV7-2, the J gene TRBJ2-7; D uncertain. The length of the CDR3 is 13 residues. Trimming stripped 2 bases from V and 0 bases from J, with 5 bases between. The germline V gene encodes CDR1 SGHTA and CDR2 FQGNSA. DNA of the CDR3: TGTGCCAGCAGCTTACACGGCTCCTACGAGCAGTACTTC. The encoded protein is CASSLHGSYEQYF. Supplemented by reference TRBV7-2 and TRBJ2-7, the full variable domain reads GAGVSQSPSNKVTEKGKDVELRCDPISGHTALYWYRQSLGQGLEFLIYFQGNSAPDKSGLPSDRFSAERTGGSVSTLTIQRTQQEDSAVYLCASSLHGSYEQYFGPGTRLTVT.

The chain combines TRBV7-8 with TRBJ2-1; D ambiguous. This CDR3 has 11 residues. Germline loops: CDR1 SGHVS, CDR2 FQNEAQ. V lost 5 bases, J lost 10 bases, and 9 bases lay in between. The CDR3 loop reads CASSPVYEQFF. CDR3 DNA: TGTGCCAGCAGCCCCGTATACGAGCAGTTCTTC. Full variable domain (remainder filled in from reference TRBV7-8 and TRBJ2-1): GAGVSQSPRYKVAKRGQDVALRCDPISGHVSLFWYQQALGQGPEFLTYFQNEAQLDKSGLPSDRFFAERPEGSVSTLKIQRTQQEDSAVYLCASSPVYEQFFGPGTRLTVL.

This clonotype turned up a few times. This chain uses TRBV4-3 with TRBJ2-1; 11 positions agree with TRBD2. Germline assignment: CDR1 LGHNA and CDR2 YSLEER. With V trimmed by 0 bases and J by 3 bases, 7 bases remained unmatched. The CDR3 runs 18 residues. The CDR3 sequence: CASSQEIGGLADYNEQFF. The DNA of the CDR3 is TGCGCCAGCAGCCAAGAAATAGGGGGACTAGCGGACTACAATGAGCAGTTCTTC.

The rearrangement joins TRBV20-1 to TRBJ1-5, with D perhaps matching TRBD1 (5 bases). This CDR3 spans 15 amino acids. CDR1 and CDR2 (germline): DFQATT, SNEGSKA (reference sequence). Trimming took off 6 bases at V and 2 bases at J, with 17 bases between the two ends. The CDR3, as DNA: TGCAGTGCGAGACAAGGGGAAGGACGCAATCAGCCCCAGCATTTT. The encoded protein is CSARQGEGRNQPQHF.

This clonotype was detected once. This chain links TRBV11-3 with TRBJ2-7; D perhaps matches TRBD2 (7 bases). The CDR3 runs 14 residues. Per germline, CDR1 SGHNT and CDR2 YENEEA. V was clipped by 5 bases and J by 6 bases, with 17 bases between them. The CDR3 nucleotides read TGTGCCAGCAGCCAAGAGGGGGGGGGCGGCGAGCAGTACTTC. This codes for CASSQEGGGGEQYF.

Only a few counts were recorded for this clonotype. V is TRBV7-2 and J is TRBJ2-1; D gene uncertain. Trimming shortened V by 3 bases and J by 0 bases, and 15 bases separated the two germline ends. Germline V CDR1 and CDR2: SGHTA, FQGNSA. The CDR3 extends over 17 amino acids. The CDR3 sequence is CASSFPAMGFSYNEQFF. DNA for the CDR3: TGTGCCAGCAGCTTCCCGGCCATGGGCTTCTCCTACAATGAGCAGTTCTTC.